The rows below give T cell receptor beta chains drawn from one sample of a study of shared clonotypes between healthy human individuals. Sequenced by immunoSEQ multiplex PCR; TCRdb stores in-frame clones only, minus some. The top ten hold less than 2% of the sample, which has hundreds of thousands of clones, under 80% seen once. The specimen sequenced was memory CD4+ T cells sorted from blood. The receptors come from a woman under 40 in good health. Both conserved end residues are trimmed from each CDR3.

V gene: TRBV7-6
J gene: TRBJ2-6
CDR3 protein: ASSLVQSSGANVLT

V gene: TRBV9
J gene: TRBJ2-3
CDR3 protein: ASSTWTSGTDTQY

V gene: TRBV5-1
J gene: TRBJ1-1
CDR3 protein: ASSPGDLMNTEAF

V gene: TRBV19
J gene: TRBJ2-1
CDR3 protein: ASSLAGGGGEQF

V gene: TRBV6-5
J gene: TRBJ2-4
CDR3 protein: ASSSRGVAKNIQY

V gene: TRBV15
J gene: TRBJ1-4
CDR3 protein: ATGATTAEDEKLF

V gene: TRBV7-9
J gene: TRBJ2-7
CDR3 protein: ASSRGRSYGEQY

V gene: TRBV6-1
J gene: TRBJ1-4
CDR3 protein: ASIENDRVANEKLF

V gene: TRBV25-1
J gene: TRBJ1-5
CDR3 protein: ASSEKQGFQPQH

V gene: TRBV28
J gene: TRBJ2-1
CDR3 protein: ASSWTSGRPYEQF

V gene: TRBV2
J gene: TRBJ1-3
CDR3 protein: ASRVGGGNTIY

V gene: TRBV11-2
J gene: TRBJ2-7
CDR3 protein: ASSLDLSTYEQY

V gene: TRBV7-9
J gene: TRBJ2-2
CDR3 protein: ASSPLAGLANTGELF

V gene: TRBV6-6
J gene: TRBJ1-2
CDR3 protein: ASSSPGQGAIGYT

V gene: TRBV7-2
J gene: TRBJ1-5
CDR3 protein: ASSFGQGLNQPQH

V gene: TRBV5-1
J gene: TRBJ2-5
CDR3 protein: ASSLGRDQETQY

V gene: TRBV7-2
J gene: TRBJ2-1
CDR3 protein: ASSLAGLESSPLF

V gene: TRBV7-9
J gene: TRBJ2-5
CDR3 protein: ASSGGLLTGTYGGETQY

V gene: TRBV11-2
J gene: TRBJ2-7
CDR3 protein: ASSAGTTAQY

V gene: TRBV28
J gene: TRBJ1-1
CDR3 protein: ASSSHRASTEAF

V gene: TRBV30
J gene: TRBJ2-7
CDR3 protein: ASRTSGSYEQY

V gene: TRBV7-6
J gene: TRBJ2-3
CDR3 protein: ASSLVSSTDTQY

V gene: TRBV7-3
J gene: TRBJ2-1
CDR3 protein: ASSLMGGSYNEQF

V gene: TRBV5-1
J gene: TRBJ2-3
CDR3 protein: ASSFGRRGSDTQY

V gene: TRBV18
J gene: TRBJ2-2
CDR3 protein: ASSPRTSGTGELF

V gene: TRBV5-1
J gene: TRBJ2-3
CDR3 protein: ASNNGDRVTDTQY

V gene: TRBV2
J gene: TRBJ2-1
CDR3 protein: ASSGSNNEQF

V gene: TRBV7-6
J gene: TRBJ2-7
CDR3 protein: ASSLSSAYEQY

V gene: TRBV9
J gene: TRBJ1-1
CDR3 protein: ASSGGTRQAF

V gene: TRBV6-5
J gene: TRBJ2-7
CDR3 protein: ASTYHAGGSYEQY

V gene: TRBV28
J gene: TRBJ1-5
CDR3 protein: ASSTRWGHQPQH

V gene: TRBV19
J gene: TRBJ2-7
CDR3 protein: ASSTSPNEQY

V gene: TRBV7-9
J gene: TRBJ1-4
CDR3 protein: ASSPDSLNEKLF

V gene: TRBV5-4
J gene: TRBJ1-5
CDR3 protein: ASSLGGRNQPQH

V gene: TRBV25-1
J gene: TRBJ2-3
CDR3 protein: ATVKRETDTQY

V gene: TRBV19
J gene: TRBJ2-1
CDR3 protein: ASAKGADEANEQF

V gene: TRBV5-5
J gene: TRBJ2-7
CDR3 protein: ASRRGTGGLSYEQY

V gene: TRBV10-3
J gene: TRBJ1-2
CDR3 protein: AISEGWDPGVRSYGYT

V gene: TRBV5-1
J gene: TRBJ2-5
CDR3 protein: ASSSTSGSQETQY

V gene: TRBV4-2
J gene: TRBJ1-5
CDR3 protein: ASSQDGRAGNQPQH

V gene: TRBV27
J gene: TRBJ1-5
CDR3 protein: ASSSRLQGYSNQPQH

V gene: TRBV18
J gene: TRBJ2-1
CDR3 protein: ASRQAHSYNEQF

V gene: TRBV7-9
J gene: TRBJ1-1
CDR3 protein: ASTNDLNTEAF

V gene: TRBV19
J gene: TRBJ2-3
CDR3 protein: ASSPPGSSTDTQY

V gene: TRBV7-8
J gene: TRBJ1-1
CDR3 protein: ASSLERGRNTEAF

V gene: TRBV14
J gene: TRBJ1-2
CDR3 protein: ASSQDLLGYGYT

V gene: TRBV5-1
J gene: TRBJ2-3
CDR3 protein: ASSLLAGGIRRPDTQY

V gene: TRBV27
J gene: TRBJ1-1
CDR3 protein: ASTPTGMNTEAF